This T cell receptor beta chain was obtained from a study of identical twins. TCRdb independently ran MiXCR on the 5' RACE reads; one entry per CDR3 protein. The sample has about 1.7 million distinct CDR3 sequences, about 30% seen once. The CDR3 extends over 14 amino acids. Germline values: CDR1 DFQATT, CDR2 SNEGSKA (reference sequence). V was cut by 6 bases and J by 8 bases, with 19 bases left in between. The source material was cord blood. The receptor's source is a newborn girl in good health. The V call is TRBV20-1, the J call TRBJ1-4, with D possibly matching TRBD1 (5 bases). CDR3 sequence reads: CSAPPWRGQEKLFF. The DNA for the CDR3 is TGCAGTGCCCCCCCGTGGAGGGGTCAAGAAAAACTGTTTTTT.